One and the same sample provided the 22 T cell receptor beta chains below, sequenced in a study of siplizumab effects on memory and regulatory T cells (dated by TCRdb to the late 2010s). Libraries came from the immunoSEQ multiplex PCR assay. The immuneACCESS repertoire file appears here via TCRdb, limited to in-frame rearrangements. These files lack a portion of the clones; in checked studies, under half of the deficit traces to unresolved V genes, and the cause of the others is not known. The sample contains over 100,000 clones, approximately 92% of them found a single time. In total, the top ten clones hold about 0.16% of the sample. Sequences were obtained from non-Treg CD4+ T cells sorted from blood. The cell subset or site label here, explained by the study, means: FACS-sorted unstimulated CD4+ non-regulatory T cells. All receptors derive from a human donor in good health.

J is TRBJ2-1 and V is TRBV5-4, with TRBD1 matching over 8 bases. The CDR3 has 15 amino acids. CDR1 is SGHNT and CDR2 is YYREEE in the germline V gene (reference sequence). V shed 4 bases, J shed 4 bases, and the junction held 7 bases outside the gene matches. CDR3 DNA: TGTGCCAGCAGCCGCGACAGGGGAGCTTACAATGAGCAGTTCTTC. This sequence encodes CASSRDRGAYNEQFF.

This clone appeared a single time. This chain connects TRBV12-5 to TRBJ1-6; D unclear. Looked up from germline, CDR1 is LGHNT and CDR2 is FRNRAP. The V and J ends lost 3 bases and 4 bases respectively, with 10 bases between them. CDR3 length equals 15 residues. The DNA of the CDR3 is TGTGCTAGTGGTTTCTCCCAGACGTATAATTCACCCCTCCACTTT. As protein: CASGFSQTYNSPLHF.

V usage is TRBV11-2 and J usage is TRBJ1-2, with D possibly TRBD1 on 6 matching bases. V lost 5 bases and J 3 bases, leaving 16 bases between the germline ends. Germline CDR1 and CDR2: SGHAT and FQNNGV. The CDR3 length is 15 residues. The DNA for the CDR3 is TGTGCCAGCAGCCCCAATTCGGGGGGGCACTATGGCTACACCTTC. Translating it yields CASSPNSGGHYGYTF.

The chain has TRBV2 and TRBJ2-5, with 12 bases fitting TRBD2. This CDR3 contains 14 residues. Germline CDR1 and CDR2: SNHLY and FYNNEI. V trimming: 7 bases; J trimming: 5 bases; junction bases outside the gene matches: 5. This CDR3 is CASTFTSGGETQYF. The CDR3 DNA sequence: TGTGCCAGCACCTTTACTAGCGGGGGGGAGACCCAGTACTTC.

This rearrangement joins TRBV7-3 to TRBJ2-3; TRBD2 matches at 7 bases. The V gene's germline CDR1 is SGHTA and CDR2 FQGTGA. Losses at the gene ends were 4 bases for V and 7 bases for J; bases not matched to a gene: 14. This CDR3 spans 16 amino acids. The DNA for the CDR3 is TGTGCCAGCAGCTCCTCTGTGGGGACTACGGGGAATACGCAGTATTTT. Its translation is CASSSSVGTTGNTQYF.

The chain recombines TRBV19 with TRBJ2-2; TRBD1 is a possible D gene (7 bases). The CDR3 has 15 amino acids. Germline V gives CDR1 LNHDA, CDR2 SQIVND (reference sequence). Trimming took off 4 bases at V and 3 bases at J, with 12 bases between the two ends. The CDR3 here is CASSTEGADTGELFF. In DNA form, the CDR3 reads TGTGCCAGTAGTACGGAGGGGGCAGACACCGGGGAGCTGTTTTTT.

This CDR3 is CAISEAGGDYGYTF. CDR3 DNA sequence: TGTGCCATCAGTGAGGCAGGGGGAGACTATGGCTACACCTTC. J is TRBJ1-2 and V is TRBV10-3; 7 bases match TRBD1. The CDR3 is 14 amino acids. Germline V gene lookup returns CDR1 ENHRY and CDR2 SYGVKD. Trimming cost V 2 bases and J 3 bases; bases outside gene matches: 3.

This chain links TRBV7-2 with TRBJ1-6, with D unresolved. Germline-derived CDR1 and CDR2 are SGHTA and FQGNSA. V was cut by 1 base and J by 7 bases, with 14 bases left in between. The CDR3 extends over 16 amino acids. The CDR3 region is CASSLVGGVVNSPLHF. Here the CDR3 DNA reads TGTGCCAGCAGCTTAGTGGGTGGGGTGGTCAATTCACCCCTCCACTTT. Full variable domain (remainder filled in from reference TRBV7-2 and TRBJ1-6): GAGVSQSPSNKVTEKGKDVELRCDPISGHTALYWYRQSLGQGLEFLIYFQGNSAPDKSGLPSDRFSAERTGGSVSTLTIQRTQQEDSAVYLCASSLVGGVVNSPLHFGNGTRLTVT.

CDR3 in DNA: TGTGCCAGCAGTTACTTAGGGACGAACACTGAAGCTTTCTTT. It translates to CASSYLGTNTEAFF. The V call is TRBV6-5, the J call TRBJ1-1; possibly TRBD1 for D (5 bases). Germline V lookup: CDR1 MNHEY, CDR2 SVGAGI. Trimming removed 1 base at V and 1 base at J, with 7 bases between. This CDR3 has 14 residues.

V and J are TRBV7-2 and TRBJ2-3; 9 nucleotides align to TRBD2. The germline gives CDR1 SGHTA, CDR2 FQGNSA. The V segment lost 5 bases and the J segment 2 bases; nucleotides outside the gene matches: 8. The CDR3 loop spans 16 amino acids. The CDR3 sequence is CASSRSGGPFTDTQYF. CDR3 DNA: TGTGCCAGCAGCCGTAGCGGGGGCCCTTTCACAGATACGCAGTATTTT. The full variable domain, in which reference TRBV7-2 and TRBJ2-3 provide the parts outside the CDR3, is GAGVSQSPSNKVTEKGKDVELRCDPISGHTALYWYRQSLGQGLEFLIYFQGNSAPDKSGLPSDRFSAERTGGSVSTLTIQRTQQEDSAVYLCASSRSGGPFTDTQYFGPGTRLTVL.

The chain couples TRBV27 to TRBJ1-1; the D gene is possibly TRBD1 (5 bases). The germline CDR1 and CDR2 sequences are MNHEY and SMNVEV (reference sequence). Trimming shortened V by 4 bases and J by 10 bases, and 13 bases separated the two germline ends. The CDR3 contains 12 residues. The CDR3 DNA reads TGTGCCAGCAGTTCCCGGGGGGTTGCAGCTTTCTTT. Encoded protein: CASSSRGVAAFF.

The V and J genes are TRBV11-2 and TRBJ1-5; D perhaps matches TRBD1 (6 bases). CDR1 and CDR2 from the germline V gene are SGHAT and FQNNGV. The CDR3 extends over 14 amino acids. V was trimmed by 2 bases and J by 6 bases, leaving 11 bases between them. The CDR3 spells CASSLKTGTQPQHF. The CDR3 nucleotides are TGTGCCAGCAGCTTAAAGACAGGAACTCAGCCCCAGCATTTT.

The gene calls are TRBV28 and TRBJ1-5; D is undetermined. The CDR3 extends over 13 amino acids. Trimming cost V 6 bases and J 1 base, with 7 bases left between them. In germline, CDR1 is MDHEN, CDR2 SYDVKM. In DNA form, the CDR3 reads TGTGCCAGCAGGGGAAGGAGCAATCAGCCCCAGCATTTT. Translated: CASRGRSNQPQHF.

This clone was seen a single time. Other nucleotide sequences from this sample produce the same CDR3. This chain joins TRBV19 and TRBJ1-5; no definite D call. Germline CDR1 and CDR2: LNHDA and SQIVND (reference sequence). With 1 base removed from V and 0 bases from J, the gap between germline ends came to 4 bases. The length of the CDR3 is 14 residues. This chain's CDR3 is CASSIVGSNQPQHF. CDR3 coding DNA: TGTGCCAGTAGTATAGTCGGTAGCAATCAGCCCCAGCATTTT.

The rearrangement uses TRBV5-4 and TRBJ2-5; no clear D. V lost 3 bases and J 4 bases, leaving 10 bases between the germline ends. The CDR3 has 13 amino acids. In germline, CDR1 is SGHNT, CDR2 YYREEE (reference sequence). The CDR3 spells CASSSVGPETQYF. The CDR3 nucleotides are TGTGCCAGCAGCTCCGTCGGGCCAGAGACCCAGTACTTC. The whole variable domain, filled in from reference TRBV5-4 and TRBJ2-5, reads ETGVTQSPTHLIKTRGQQVTLRCSSQSGHNTVSWYQQALGQGPQFIFQYYREEENGRGNFPPRFSGLQFPNYSSELNVNALELDDSALYLCASSSVGPETQYFGPGTRLLVL.

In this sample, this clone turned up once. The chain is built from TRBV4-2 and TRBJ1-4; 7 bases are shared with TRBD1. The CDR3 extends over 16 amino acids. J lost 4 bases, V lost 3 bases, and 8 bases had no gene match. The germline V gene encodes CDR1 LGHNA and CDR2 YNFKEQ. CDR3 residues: CASSQDTGDINEKLFF. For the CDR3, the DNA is TGTGCCAGCAGCCAGGACACAGGGGATATTAATGAAAAACTGTTTTTT.

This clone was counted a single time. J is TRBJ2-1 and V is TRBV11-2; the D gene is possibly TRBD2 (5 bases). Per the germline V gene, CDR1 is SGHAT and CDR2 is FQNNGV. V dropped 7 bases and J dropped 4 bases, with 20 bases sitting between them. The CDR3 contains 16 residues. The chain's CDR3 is CASTRQGVSVYNEQFF. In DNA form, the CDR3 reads TGTGCCAGCACCCGACAAGGCGTTAGCGTATACAATGAGCAGTTCTTC.

CDR3 protein: CASSFGTLGEKLFF. DNA of the CDR3: TGTGCCAGCAGTTTTGGGACTTTGGGTGAAAAACTGTTTTTT. The rearrangement links TRBV28 to TRBJ1-4; TRBD1 is a possible D gene (5 bases). Germline V gives CDR1 MDHEN, CDR2 SYDVKM. The germline V and J ends were trimmed by 3 bases and 7 bases, with 12 bases remaining between them. There are 14 residues in the CDR3. Complete variable domain (other parts from reference TRBV28 and TRBJ1-4): DVKVTQSSRYLVKRTGEKVFLECVQDMDHENMFWYRQDPGLGLRLIYFSYDVKMKEKGDIPEGYSVSREKKERFSLILESASTNQTSMYLCASSFGTLGEKLFFGSGTQLSVL.

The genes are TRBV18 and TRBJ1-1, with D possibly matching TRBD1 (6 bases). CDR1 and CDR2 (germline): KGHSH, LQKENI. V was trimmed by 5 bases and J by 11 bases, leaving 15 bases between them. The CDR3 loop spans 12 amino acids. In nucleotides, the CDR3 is TGTGCCAGCTCAAGTTTTAACAGGGTTGCTTTCTTT. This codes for CASSSFNRVAFF. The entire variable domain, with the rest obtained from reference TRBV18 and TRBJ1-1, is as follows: NAGVMQNPRHLVRRRGQEARLRCSPMKGHSHVYWYRQLPEEGLKFMVYLQKENIIDESGMPKERFSAEFPKEGPSILRIQQVVRGDSAAYFCASSSFNRVAFFGQGTRLTVV.

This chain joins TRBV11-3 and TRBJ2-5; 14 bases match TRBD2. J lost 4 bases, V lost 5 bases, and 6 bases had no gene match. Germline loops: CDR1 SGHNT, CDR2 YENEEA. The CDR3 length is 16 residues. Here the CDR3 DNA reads TGTGCCAGCAGCCACGGACTAGCGGGGGGTTCAGAGACCCAGTACTTC. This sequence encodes CASSHGLAGGSETQYF.

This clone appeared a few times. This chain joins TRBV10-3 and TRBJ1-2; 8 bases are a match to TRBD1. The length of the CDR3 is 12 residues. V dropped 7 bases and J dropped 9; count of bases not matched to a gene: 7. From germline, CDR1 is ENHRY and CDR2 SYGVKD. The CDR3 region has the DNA TGTGCCATCACCTCGGACAGGGTGCGCTACACCTTC. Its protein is CAITSDRVRYTF.

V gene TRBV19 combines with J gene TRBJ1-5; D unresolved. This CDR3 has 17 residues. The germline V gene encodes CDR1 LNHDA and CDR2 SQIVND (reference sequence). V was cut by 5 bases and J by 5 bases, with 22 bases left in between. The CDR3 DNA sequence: TGTGCCAGTAGTCGGACCGGGCGCGTACTTGAATATCAGCCCCAGCATTTT. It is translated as CASSRTGRVLEYQPQHF.